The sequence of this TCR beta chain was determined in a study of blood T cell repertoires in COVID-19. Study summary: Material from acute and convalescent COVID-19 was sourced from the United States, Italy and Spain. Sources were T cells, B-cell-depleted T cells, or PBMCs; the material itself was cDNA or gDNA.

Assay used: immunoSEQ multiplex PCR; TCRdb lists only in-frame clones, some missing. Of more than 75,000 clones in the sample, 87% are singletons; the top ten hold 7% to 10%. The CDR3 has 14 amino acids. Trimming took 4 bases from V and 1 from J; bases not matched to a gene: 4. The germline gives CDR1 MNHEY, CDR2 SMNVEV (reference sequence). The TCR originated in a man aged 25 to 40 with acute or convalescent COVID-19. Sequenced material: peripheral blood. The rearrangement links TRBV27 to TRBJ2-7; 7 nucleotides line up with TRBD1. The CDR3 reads CASSSPGQSYEQYF. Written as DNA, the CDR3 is TGTGCCAGCAGTTCCCCGGGACAGTCCTACGAGCAGTACTTC.